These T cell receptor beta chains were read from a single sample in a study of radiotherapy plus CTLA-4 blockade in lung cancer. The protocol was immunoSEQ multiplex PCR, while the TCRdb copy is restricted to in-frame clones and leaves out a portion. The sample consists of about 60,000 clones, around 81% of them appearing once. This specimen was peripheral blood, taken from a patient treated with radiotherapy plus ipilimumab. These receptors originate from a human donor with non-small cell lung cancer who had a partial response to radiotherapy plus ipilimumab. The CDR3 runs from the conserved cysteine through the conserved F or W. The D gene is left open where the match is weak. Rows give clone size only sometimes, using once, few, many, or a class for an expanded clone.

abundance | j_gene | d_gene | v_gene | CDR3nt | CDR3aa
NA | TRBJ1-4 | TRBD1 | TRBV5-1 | TGCGCCAGCAGCTCTACAGGGGGCGTAACTAATGAAAAACTGTTTTTT | CASSSTGGVTNEKLFF
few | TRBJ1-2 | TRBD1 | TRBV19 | TGTGCCAGTAGTCCAGGGGGCAGTCCCTATGGCTACACCTTC | CASSPGGSPYGYTF
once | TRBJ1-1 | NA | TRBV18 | TGTGCCAGCTCACCACTCCAGGGGAACACTGAAGCTTTCTTT | CASSPLQGNTEAFF
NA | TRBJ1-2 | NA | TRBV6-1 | TGTGCCAGCAGTCAGGACATTATTAAACCCTATGGCTACACCTTC | CASSQDIIKPYGYTF
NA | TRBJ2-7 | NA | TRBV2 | TGTGCCAGCAGCTCAGGGCGTATTGGTCTCTTC | CASSSGRIGLF
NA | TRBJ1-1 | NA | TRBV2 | TGTGCCAGCAGTGCTCGGGAGGGGCGGACTGAAGCTTTCTTT | CASSAREGRTEAFF
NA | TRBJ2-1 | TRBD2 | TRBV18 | TGTGCCAGCTCACCAGACTCGTGGCTAGCGGGCTTAGGCGGTGAGCAGTTCTTC | CASSPDSWLAGLGGEQFF
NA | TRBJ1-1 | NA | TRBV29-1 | TGCAGCGTCGGTGCGACGGACTACACTGAAGCTTTCTTT | CSVGATDYTEAFF
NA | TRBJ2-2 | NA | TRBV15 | TGTGCCACCAGCAGAGATAAGGGAGTCACCGGGGAGCTGTTTTTT | CATSRDKGVTGELFF
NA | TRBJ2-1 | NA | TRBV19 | TGTGCCAGTAGTATCCTCCGGCCCAAGGGGCAAAATGAGCAGTTCTTC | CASSILRPKGQNEQFF
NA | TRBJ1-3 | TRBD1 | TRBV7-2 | TGTGCCAGCAGAGGACAGGGGTCTTTTGGAAACACCATATATTTT | CASRGQGSFGNTIYF
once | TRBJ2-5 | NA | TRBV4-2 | TGTGCCAGCAGCCAAGATCTGGAGGGAAGGGTAAGAAAGACCCAGTACTTC | CASSQDLEGRVRKTQYF
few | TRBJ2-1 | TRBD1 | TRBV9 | TGTGCCAGCAGCGTAGGACAGGGGTACTACAATGAGCAGTTCTTC | CASSVGQGYYNEQFF
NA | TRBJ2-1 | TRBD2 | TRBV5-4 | TGTGCCAGCAGCTTATCCGGGAGGGACAATGAGCAGTTCTTC | CASSLSGRDNEQFF
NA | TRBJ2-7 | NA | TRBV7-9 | TGTGCCAGCAGCTTATCGGGTACCCACGAGCAGTACTTC | CASSLSGTHEQYF
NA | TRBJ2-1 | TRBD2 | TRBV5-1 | TGCGCCAGCAGCTTACGGGAGGGCCTCACTGAGCAGTTCTTC | CASSLREGLTEQFF
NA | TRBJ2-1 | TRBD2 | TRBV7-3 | TGTGCCAGTGGGGACGGGAGGGCCTTTTACAATGAGCAGTTCTTC | CASGDGRAFYNEQFF
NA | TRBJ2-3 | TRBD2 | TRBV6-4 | TGTGCCAGCAGTGGTCTAGCGGGAGGCACAGATACGCAGTATTTT | CASSGLAGGTDTQYF
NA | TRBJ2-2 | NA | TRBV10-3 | TGTGCCATCAGCGACCCGGGAAGTTACACCGGGGAGCTGTTTTTT | CAISDPGSYTGELFF
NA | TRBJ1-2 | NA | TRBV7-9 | TGTGCCAGCAGCTTAGCCCAGGGCCCCTATGGCTACACCTTC | CASSLAQGPYGYTF
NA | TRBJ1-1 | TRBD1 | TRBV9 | TGTGCCAGCAGCGCCGGAGGTGGCAGGGGGAGCACTGAAGCTTTCTTT | CASSAGGGRGSTEAFF
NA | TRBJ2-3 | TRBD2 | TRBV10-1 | TGCGCCAGCACCCCTGGACTAGCGGCAGATACGCAGTATTTT | CASTPGLAADTQYF
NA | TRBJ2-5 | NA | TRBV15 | TGTGCCACCAGCAGAGATCTAGGGGAAGAGACCCAGTACTTC | CATSRDLGEETQYF
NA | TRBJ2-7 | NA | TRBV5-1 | TGCGCCAGCAGCTTGGAAAGCGGGTACAGCTCCTACGAGCAGTACTTC | CASSLESGYSSYEQYF
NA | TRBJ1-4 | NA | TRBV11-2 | TGTGCCAGCAGCCAATTTCCGGGACAAGTTAATGAAAAACTGTTTTTT | CASSQFPGQVNEKLFF
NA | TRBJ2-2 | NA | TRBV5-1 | TGCGCCAGCAGCTTGGGGGACTGGGACACCGGGGAGCTGTTTTTT | CASSLGDWDTGELFF
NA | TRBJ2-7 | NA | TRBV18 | TGTGCCAGCTCACCGGCTGGGGGCGATTACTACGAGCAGTACTTC | CASSPAGGDYYEQYF
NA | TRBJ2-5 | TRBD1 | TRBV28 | TGTGCCAGCCTTGGACAGGAAGAGACCCAGTACTTC | CASLGQEETQYF
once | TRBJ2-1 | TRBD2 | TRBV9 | TGTGCCAGCAGCCCACGACTAGCGGGAAATGAGCAGTTCTTC | CASSPRLAGNEQFF
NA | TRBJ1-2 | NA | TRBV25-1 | TGTGCCAGCAGTGTGACAACTAACTATGGCTACACCTTC | CASSVTTNYGYTF
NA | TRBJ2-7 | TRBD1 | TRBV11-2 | TGTGCCAGCAGCTTACGGCAGGGGGATCAGAGGGGCGAGCAGTACTTC | CASSLRQGDQRGEQYF
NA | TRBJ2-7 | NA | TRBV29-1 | TGCAGCGCCGAAGGGGCATCCTACGAGCAGTACTTC | CSAEGASYEQYF
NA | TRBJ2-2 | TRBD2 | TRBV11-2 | TGTGCCAGCAGCTTAGTGGCGGGAGTTCAGACCGGGGAGCTGTTTTTT | CASSLVAGVQTGELFF
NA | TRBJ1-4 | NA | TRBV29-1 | TGCAGCGTTGTAGGGGCTAATGAAAAACTGTTTTTT | CSVVGANEKLFF
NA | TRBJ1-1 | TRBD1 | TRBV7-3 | TGTGCCAGCAGCTTAGGGGGGACAGTTGAAGCTTTCTTT | CASSLGGTVEAFF
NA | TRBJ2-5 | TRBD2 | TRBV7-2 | TGTGCCAGCAGCTTAGCTTGGTCAACTAGCGGGAGGGGCGGGGAGACCCAGTACTTC | CASSLAWSTSGRGGETQYF
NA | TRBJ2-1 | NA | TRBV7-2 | TGTGCCAGCAGCCCCTATGGGGAGTACAATGAGCAGTTCTTC | CASSPYGEYNEQFF
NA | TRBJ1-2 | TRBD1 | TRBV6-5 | TGTGCCAGCAGATCACCGACAGGGGCATATGGCTACACCTTC | CASRSPTGAYGYTF
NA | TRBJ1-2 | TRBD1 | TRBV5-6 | TGTGCCAGCAGCTGGGCGATATCCGGGACAGAGGCTGGCTACACCTTC | CASSWAISGTEAGYTF
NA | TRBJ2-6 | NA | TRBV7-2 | TGTGCCAGCAGCAGCAGGGGTGGGGCCAACGTCCTGACTTTC | CASSSRGGANVLTF
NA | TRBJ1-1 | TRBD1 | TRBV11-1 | TGTGCCAGCAGCTACGGGACAGGGCTCGGAACTGAAGCTTTCTTT | CASSYGTGLGTEAFF
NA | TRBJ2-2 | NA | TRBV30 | TGTGCCTGGAAAGTTCAGGGGCCCTACACCGGGGAGCTGTTTTTT | CAWKVQGPYTGELFF